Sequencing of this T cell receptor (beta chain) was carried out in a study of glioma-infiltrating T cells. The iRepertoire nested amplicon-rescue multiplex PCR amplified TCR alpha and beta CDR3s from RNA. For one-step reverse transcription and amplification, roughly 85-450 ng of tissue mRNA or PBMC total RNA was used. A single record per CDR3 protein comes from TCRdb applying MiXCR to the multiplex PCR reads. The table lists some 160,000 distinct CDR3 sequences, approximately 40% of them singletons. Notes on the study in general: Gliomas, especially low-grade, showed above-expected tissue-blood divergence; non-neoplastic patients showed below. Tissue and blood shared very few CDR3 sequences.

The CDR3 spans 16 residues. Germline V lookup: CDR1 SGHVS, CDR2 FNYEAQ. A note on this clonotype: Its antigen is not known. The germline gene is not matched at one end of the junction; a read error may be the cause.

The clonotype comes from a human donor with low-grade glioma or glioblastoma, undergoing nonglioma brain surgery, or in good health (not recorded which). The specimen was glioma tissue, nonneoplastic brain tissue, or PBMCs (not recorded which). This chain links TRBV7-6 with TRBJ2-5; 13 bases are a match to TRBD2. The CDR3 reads CASSPLAGGLREIQYF. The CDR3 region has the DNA TGTGCCAGCAGCCCACTAGCGGGAGGGCTTAGAGAGATCCAGTACTTC.